These 6 T cell receptor beta chains were all obtained from the same sample, sequenced in a study of T cell responses to AZD1222 COVID-19 vaccine. The repertoire was sequenced with immunoSEQ multiplex PCR; TCRdb's copy has only in-frame clones and lacks some. The repertoire consists of around 160,000 clones, with about 81% occurring once and the leading ten covering 4.1%. This specimen was peripheral blood, taken on day 0 of MenACWY control vaccination. These receptor sequences come from an adult in good health.

The chain recombines TRBV5-6 with TRBJ1-6; 7 nucleotides line up with TRBD1. The germline V gene encodes CDR1 SGHDT and CDR2 YYEEEE. There are 16 residues in the CDR3. Trimming took 0 bases from V and 7 from J; bases not matched to a gene: 7. The CDR3 DNA sequence: TGTGCCAGCAGCTTGGGACAGGGTACGAAGAATTCACCCCTCCACTTT. Translating gives CASSLGQGTKNSPLHF.

J is TRBJ2-7 and V is TRBV5-6; D ambiguous. The germline V and J ends were trimmed by 4 bases and 1 base, with 15 bases remaining between them. CDR1 SGHDT and CDR2 YYEEEE come from the germline V gene. The CDR3 loop spans 15 amino acids. The CDR3 spells CASSPWVGGSYEQYV. The CDR3 nucleotides are TGTGCCAGCAGCCCCTGGGTGGGTGGATCCTACGAGCAGTACGTC.

The chain has TRBV11-2 and TRBJ1-5; no clear D gene. The germline V gene has CDR1 SGHAT and CDR2 FQNNGV. This CDR3 is built from 14 residues. V lost 1 base and J 4 bases, leaving 8 bases between the germline ends. The CDR3 sequence is CASSLGAVNQPQHF. The CDR3 DNA sequence: TGTGCCAGCAGCTTAGGTGCGGTAAATCAGCCCCAGCATTTT.

This clone was observed a handful of times. This chain connects TRBV11-2 to TRBJ2-5, with 7 bases that match TRBD1. This CDR3 is built from 18 residues. Trimming removed 5 bases from V and 5 bases from J; junction bases left unmatched: 20. Germline CDR1 reads SGHAT; CDR2 reads FQNNGV. The CDR3 DNA reads TGTGCCAGCAGCACCTCCTTGGGACAGCAACTTAATCGGGAGACCCAGTACTTC. This gives the protein CASSTSLGQQLNRETQYF. Full variable domain (rest looked up from reference TRBV11-2 and TRBJ2-5): EAGVAQSPRYKIIEKRQSVAFWCNPISGHATLYWYQQILGQGPKLLIQFQNNGVVDDSQLPKDRFSAERLKGVDSTLKIQPAKLEDSAVYLCASSTSLGQQLNRETQYFGPGTRLLVL.

The J gene is TRBJ1-6, the V gene TRBV6-5; TRBD1 matches at 7 bases. V lost 6 bases to trimming and J lost 11 bases; unmatched junction nucleotides: 10. The CDR3 length is 14 residues. CDR1 is MNHEY, CDR2 SVGAGI, per germline. CDR3 in DNA: TGTGCCAGCAGGCTTGGACAGGCCAGGACACCCCTCCACTTT. This codes for CASRLGQARTPLHF.

V is TRBV6-5 and J is TRBJ1-1; maybe TRBD1 (5 bases). V was clipped by 6 bases and J by 10 bases, with 21 bases between them. Germline V gives CDR1 MNHEY, CDR2 SVGAGI. This CDR3 contains 14 residues. The CDR3 loop is CASSAWDPSGRAFF. The CDR3 region has the DNA TGTGCCAGCAGCGCTTGGGACCCTTCGGGGCGAGCTTTCTTT.